The clone carrying this T cell receptor beta chain has only one observation. In the original analysis: Counts of nucleated cells, estimated from reference gene primer amplification, were obtained. Generated by immunoSEQ multiplex PCR, the TCRdb table keeps only in-frame clones and is missing some. V and J calls and clone size are copied from that table; D and trimming were computed from the DNA. The repertoire holds about 180,000 clones, 70% to 90% seen once, with more than 20% in the top ten. This record belongs to a study of blood T cell repertoires in COVID-19. Study-wide background: Some COVID-19 samples were acute and others convalescent; all came from the United States, Italy and Spain. Sample material is recorded as cDNA or gDNA derived from T cells, B-cell-depleted T cells, or PBMCs.

V lost 2 bases and J 5 bases, leaving 4 bases between the germline ends. This CDR3 has 12 amino acids. Germline V gene lookup returns CDR1 MDHEN and CDR2 SYDVKM. The sequenced material came from peripheral blood. The chain is built from TRBV28 and TRBJ1-3, with D unclear. The receptor was isolated from an older man with active or convalescent COVID-19. The CDR3: CASSLTRNTIYF. The CDR3, as DNA: TGTGCCAGCAGTTTAACTCGAAACACCATATATTTT.